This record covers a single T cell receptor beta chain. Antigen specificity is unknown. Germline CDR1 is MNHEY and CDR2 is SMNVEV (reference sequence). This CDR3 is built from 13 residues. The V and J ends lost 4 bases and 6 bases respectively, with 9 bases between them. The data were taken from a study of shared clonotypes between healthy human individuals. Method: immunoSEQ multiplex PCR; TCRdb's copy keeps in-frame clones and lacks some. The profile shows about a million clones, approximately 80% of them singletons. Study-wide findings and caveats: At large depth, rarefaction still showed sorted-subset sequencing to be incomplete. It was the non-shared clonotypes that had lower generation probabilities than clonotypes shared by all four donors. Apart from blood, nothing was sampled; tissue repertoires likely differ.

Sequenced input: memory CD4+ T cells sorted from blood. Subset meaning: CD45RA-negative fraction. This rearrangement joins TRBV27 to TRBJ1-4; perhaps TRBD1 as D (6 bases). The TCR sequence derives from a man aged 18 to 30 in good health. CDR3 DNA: TGTGCCAGCAGTTCCTACAGGGATGAAAAACTGTTTTTT. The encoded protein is CASSSYRDEKLFF. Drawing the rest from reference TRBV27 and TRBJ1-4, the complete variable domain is EAQVTQNPRYLITVTGKKLTVTCSQNMNHEYMSWYRQDPGLGLRQIYYSMNVEVTDKGDVPEGYKVSRKEKRNFPLILESPSPNQTSLYFCASSSYRDEKLFFGSGTQLSVL.